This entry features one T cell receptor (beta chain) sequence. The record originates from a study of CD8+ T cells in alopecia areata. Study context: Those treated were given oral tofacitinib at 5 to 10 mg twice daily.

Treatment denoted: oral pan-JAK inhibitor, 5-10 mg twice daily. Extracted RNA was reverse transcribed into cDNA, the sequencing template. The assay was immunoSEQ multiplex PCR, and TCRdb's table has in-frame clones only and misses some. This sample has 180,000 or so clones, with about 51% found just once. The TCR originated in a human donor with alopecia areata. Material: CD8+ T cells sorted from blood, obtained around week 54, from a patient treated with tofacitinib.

CDR3 coding DNA: TGTGCCAGCAGCCCGGGACAGGGGGAGGCCTACGAGCAGTACTTC. Translation: CASSPGQGEAYEQYF. The rearrangement links TRBV27 to TRBJ2-7; 11 bases are a match to TRBD1. The CDR3 sequence is 15 residues long. V shed 6 bases, J shed 2 bases, and the junction held 6 bases outside the gene matches. In germline, CDR1 is MNHEY, CDR2 SMNVEV (reference sequence).